The 30 T cell receptor beta chains given below trace back to one sample, sequenced in a study of technical replicates of blood from a few donors. Generated by immunoSEQ multiplex PCR, the TCRdb table keeps only in-frame clones and is missing some. Of 55,000 to 65,000 clones listed, 93% are singletons. Input material: PBMCs. The receptors here all came from a human donor in good health. Some clones in this sample may be carry-over from other donors' samples.

The chain recombines TRBV10-3 with TRBJ2-2; the D is unclear. The CDR3 consists of 15 residues. The V gene lost 6 bases and the J gene lost 6 bases, with 17 bases spanning the gap. Germline values: CDR1 ENHRY, CDR2 SYGVKD. CDR3 in amino acids: CAIRPSLLLSGELFF. CDR3 coding DNA: TGTGCCATCAGACCTTCCCTCCTACTGTCCGGGGAGCTGTTTTTT.

The chain couples TRBV2 to TRBJ1-3; TRBD1 is a possible D gene (5 bases). Per germline, CDR1 SNHLY and CDR2 FYNNEI. The CDR3 has 12 amino acids. V lost 8 bases, J lost 7 bases, and 12 bases lay in between. The CDR3 spells CASSSDTNTIYF. CDR3 DNA: TGTGCCAGCTCCTCGGACACCAACACCATATATTTT.

This chain's CDR3 is CASRPDPPGDGYTF. CDR3 nucleotide sequence: TGTGCCAGCAGACCCGACCCCCCGGGAGATGGCTACACCTTC. The rearrangement joins TRBV7-2 to TRBJ1-2, with no clear D. From germline, CDR1 is SGHTA and CDR2 FQGNSA. The V and J ends lost 6 bases and 6 bases respectively, with 17 bases between them. The CDR3 has 14 amino acids.

This chain links TRBV11-2 with TRBJ2-7; D possibly corresponds to TRBD2 (6 bases). Trimming cost V 0 bases and J 6 bases, with 15 bases left between them. From germline, CDR1 is SGHAT and CDR2 FQNNGV. This CDR3 comprises 15 residues. CDR3 nucleotides: TGTGCCAGCAGCTTAGATCGGGGTAGGGGAGGCGAGCAGTACTTC. Protein sequence: CASSLDRGRGGEQYF.

This chain connects TRBV29-1 to TRBJ1-2; possibly TRBD1 for D (5 bases). The CDR3 consists of 14 residues. The germline CDR1 and CDR2 sequences are SQVTM and ANQGSEA. The V gene lost 7 bases and the J gene lost 8 bases, with 23 bases spanning the gap. This chain's CDR3 is CSAADDRFRSGYTF. CDR3 nucleotides: TGCAGCGCTGCAGACGACAGATTTAGGAGCGGCTACACCTTC.

The genes are TRBV27 and TRBJ2-1, with 10 positions matching TRBD2. The CDR3 is made up of 14 amino acids. Germline V gene lookup returns CDR1 MNHEY and CDR2 SMNVEV (reference sequence). With 7 bases clipped from V and 9 bases from J, the junction kept 9 bases outside the gene matches. The CDR3 DNA follows: TGTGCCAGCAAGAAGCGGGGGGGCCAGAGTGAGCAGTTCTTC. The encoded protein is CASKKRGGQSEQFF.

This chain joins TRBV19 and TRBJ1-1, with unresolved D. Germline V gene lookup returns CDR1 LNHDA and CDR2 SQIVND (reference sequence). Trimming took off 1 base at V and 9 bases at J, with 18 bases between the two ends. The CDR3 runs to 15 residues. For the CDR3, the DNA is TGTGCCAGTAGTATAGCACGGGCCCTCGGGATGAAAGCTTTCTTT. Its translation: CASSIARALGMKAFF.

CDR3 in DNA: TGTGCCAGCAGCTTGGACGGACTCTCTGGAAACACCATATATTTT. Its protein is CASSLDGLSGNTIYF. The rearrangement uses TRBV5-6 and TRBJ1-3; no reliable D call. The CDR3 has 15 amino acids. V dropped 0 bases and J dropped 0 bases, with 7 bases sitting between them. Germline V gives CDR1 SGHDT, CDR2 YYEEEE.

The chain employs TRBV6-1 and TRBJ2-7; TRBD2 matches 7 bases. The CDR3 sequence is 15 residues long. Germline CDR1 and CDR2: MNHNS and SASEGT. With 8 bases clipped from V and 2 bases from J, the junction kept 12 bases outside the gene matches. CDR3 DNA: TGTGCCAGCTCAGTGAGCGGGAACAGTCCCTACGAGCAGTACTTC. It is translated as CASSVSGNSPYEQYF.

The genes are TRBV27 and TRBJ1-5; D is unclear. Trimming took 0 bases from V and 9 from J, leaving 12 bases between them. CDR3 length equals 14 residues. The germline V gene has CDR1 MNHEY and CDR2 SMNVEV (reference sequence). The CDR3 region is CASSLSRIHGPQHF. CDR3 DNA: TGTGCCAGCAGTTTATCGCGAATCCATGGGCCCCAGCATTTT.

V is TRBV19 and J is TRBJ2-7; 7 bases are a match to TRBD1. There are 12 residues in the CDR3. The germline CDR1 and CDR2 sequences are LNHDA and SQIVND (reference sequence). The V segment lost 5 bases and the J segment 5 bases; nucleotides outside the gene matches: 3. Here the CDR3 reads CASSLTGNEQYF. In nucleotides, the CDR3 is TGTGCCAGTAGTCTGACAGGGAACGAGCAGTACTTC.

The CDR3 loop reads CASSYSQLPNEKLFF. CDR3 nucleotides: TGTGCCAGCAGTTACTCGCAACTCCCTAATGAAAAACTGTTTTTT. The chain links TRBV6-5 to TRBJ1-4; D gene uncertain. Germline V gene data show CDR1 as MNHEY and CDR2 as SVGAGI. V dropped 0 bases and J dropped 3 bases, with 8 bases sitting between them. The CDR3 covers 15 residues.

This chain links TRBV18 with TRBJ1-1, with D possibly TRBD1 on 5 matching bases. The CDR3 covers 15 residues. Germline CDR1 reads KGHSH; CDR2 reads LQKENI. Trimming removed 3 bases from V and 3 bases from J, with 14 bases in between. The CDR3 is CASSPTAAGDTEAFF. The CDR3 nucleotides are TGTGCCAGCTCACCGACGGCCGCGGGGGACACTGAAGCTTTCTTT.

The chain uses TRBV5-4 and TRBJ2-5; a possible D gene is TRBD1 (5 bases). V dropped 2 bases and J dropped 1 base, with 12 bases sitting between them. From germline, CDR1 is SGHNT and CDR2 YYREEE (reference sequence). The CDR3 is 15 amino acids. CDR3 in amino acids: CASSFPQGSQETQYF. DNA for the CDR3: TGTGCCAGCAGCTTCCCCCAGGGTTCCCAAGAGACCCAGTACTTC.

The chain carries TRBV11-2 and TRBJ1-1; D gene uncertain. CDR3 length: 14 amino acids. Between the trimmed V and J ends, which lost 3 bases and 2 bases, there was a span of 10 bases. CDR1 and CDR2 (germline): SGHAT, FQNNGV. In DNA form, the CDR3 reads TGTGCCAGCAGCTTTTGGCAGGCTAACACTGAAGCTTTCTTT. It specifies CASSFWQANTEAFF.

The V call is TRBV5-1, the J call TRBJ2-7; 9 nucleotides agree with TRBD1. The CDR3 contains 14 residues. V was pared by 4 bases and J by 2 bases, with 4 bases of the junction left unmatched. Germline CDR1 is SGHRS and CDR2 is YFSETQ. CDR3 amino acids: CASSTGDRAYEQYF. The CDR3, as DNA: TGCGCCAGCAGCACGGGGGACAGGGCCTACGAGCAGTACTTC. Variable domain in full (rest from reference TRBV5-1 and TRBJ2-7): KAGVTQTPRYLIKTRGQQVTLSCSPISGHRSVSWYQQTPGQGLQFLFEYFSETQRNKGNFPGRFSGRQFSNSRSEMNVSTLELGDSALYLCASSTGDRAYEQYFGPGTRLTVT.

The chain uses TRBV4-2 and TRBJ2-5; a weak D match, TRBD2 (6 bases). This CDR3 contains 15 residues. Trimming took off 2 bases at V and 4 bases at J, with 14 bases between the two ends. CDR1 is LGHNA, CDR2 YNFKEQ, per germline. CDR3 amino acids: CASSQIRLATETQYF. The CDR3 nucleotides are TGTGCCAGCAGCCAAATTCGCCTAGCGACAGAGACCCAGTACTTC.

The V and J genes are TRBV4-3 and TRBJ2-3; 13 bases map to TRBD2. CDR3 length: 15 residues. V shed 1 base, J shed 5 bases, and the junction held 0 bases outside the gene matches. The germline V gene has CDR1 LGHNA and CDR2 YSLEER. The chain's CDR3 is CASSQGTSGGDTQYF. The CDR3 coding sequence is TGCGCCAGCAGCCAAGGGACTAGCGGGGGAGATACGCAGTATTTT.

The chain is built from TRBV27 and TRBJ2-7; TRBD1 matches at 10 bases. The CDR3 loop spans 15 amino acids. Germline CDR1 and CDR2: MNHEY and SMNVEV (reference sequence). V was pared by 5 bases and J by 1 base, with 5 bases of the junction left unmatched. The CDR3 nucleotides read TGTGCCAGCAGTCTAGACAGGGGGCTGTCCTACGAGCAGTACTTC. It is translated as CASSLDRGLSYEQYF.

The CDR3, as DNA: TGTGCCAGCAGCTTAGATGGGGGCACCTACGAGCAGTACTTC. It translates to CASSLDGGTYEQYF. The genes are TRBV7-2 and TRBJ2-7, with D maybe TRBD1 (6 bases). Trimming shortened V by 1 base and J by 2 bases, and 9 bases separated the two germline ends. Germline CDR1 SGHTA, CDR2 FQGNSA. The CDR3 contains 14 residues. Filled out from reference TRBV7-2 and TRBJ2-7, the complete variable domain reads GAGVSQSPSNKVTEKGKDVELRCDPISGHTALYWYRQSLGQGLEFLIYFQGNSAPDKSGLPSDRFSAERTGGSVSTLTIQRTQQEDSAVYLCASSLDGGTYEQYFGPGTRLTVT.

This chain joins TRBV4-1 and TRBJ1-1; 12 bases agree with TRBD1. The CDR3 sequence is 17 residues long. Germline CDR1 and CDR2: MGHRA and YSYEKL. Losses at the gene ends were 3 bases for V and 4 bases for J; bases not matched to a gene: 9. The CDR3, as DNA: TGCGCCAGCAGCCAGGGGACAGGGGGCGTGTTCGGCACTGAAGCTTTCTTT. Encoded protein: CASSQGTGGVFGTEAFF.

This rearrangement joins TRBV5-8 to TRBJ2-1; 13 nucleotides agree with TRBD2. Trimming took 3 bases from V and 0 from J; bases not matched to a gene: 12. This CDR3 has 20 residues. Per germline, CDR1 SGHTS and CDR2 YDEGEE. CDR3 bases: TGTGCCAGCAGCTCACGACTAGCGGGAGGCCCGATTTCCTCCTACAATGAGCAGTTCTTC. Translation gives CASSSRLAGGPISSYNEQFF.

The rearrangement joins TRBV5-6 to TRBJ1-2, with D possibly TRBD1 on 5 matching bases. The CDR3 runs 13 residues. The V gene's germline CDR1 is SGHDT and CDR2 YYEEEE. V shed 2 bases and J shed 4 bases, with 9 bases lying between them. CDR3 bases: TGTGCCAGCAGCTTAGGAGGGGCCTATGGCTACACCTTC. Translation: CASSLGGAYGYTF. The full variable domain, rest sourced from reference TRBV5-6 and TRBJ1-2, is DAGVTQSPTHLIKTRGQQVTLRCSPKSGHDTVSWYQQALGQGPQFIFQYYEEEERQRGNFPDRFSGHQFPNYSSELNVNALLLGDSALYLCASSLGGAYGYTFGSGTRLTVV.

The rearrangement joins TRBV7-2 to TRBJ2-5, with 8 bases aligning to TRBD2. The CDR3 runs 16 residues. Germline CDR1 and CDR2: SGHTA and FQGNSA. V shed 0 bases, J shed 5 bases, and the junction held 8 bases outside the gene matches. CDR3 in amino acids: CASSLADLRGAETQYF. The CDR3 coding sequence is TGTGCCAGCAGCTTAGCGGATTTGCGGGGGGCGGAGACCCAGTACTTC.

The chain has TRBV29-1 and TRBJ1-2, with a tentative D call TRBD1 (5 bases). V dropped 6 bases and J dropped 7 bases, with 9 bases sitting between them. The CDR3 consists of 10 residues. Germline CDR1 SQVTM, CDR2 ANQGSEA. This chain's CDR3 is CSVGEPGYTF. The CDR3 bases are TGCAGCGTAGGGGAACCTGGCTACACCTTC. The variable domain in full, completed from reference TRBV29-1 and TRBJ1-2, reads SAVISQKPSRDICQRGTSLTIQCQVDSQVTMMFWYRQQPGQSLTLIATANQGSEATYESGFVIDKFPISRPNLTFSTLTVSNMSPEDSSIYLCSVGEPGYTFGSGTRLTVV.

This clone has only one observation. The chain recombines TRBV5-1 with TRBJ2-3; D unresolved. The CDR3 loop spans 14 amino acids. The V end lost 4 bases, the J end lost 6 bases, and 15 bases lay between the germline ends. Germline values: CDR1 SGHRS, CDR2 YFSETQ. In DNA, the CDR3 is TGCGCCAGCAGCCTACAAACTACACTTGATACGCAGTATTTT. It is translated as CASSLQTTLDTQYF.

V usage is TRBV28 and J usage is TRBJ1-3; 9 positions match TRBD1. The CDR3 consists of 15 residues. V trimming: 6 bases; J trimming: 4 bases; junction bases outside the gene matches: 7. Germline V gene data show CDR1 as MDHEN and CDR2 as SYDVKM. In nucleotides, the CDR3 is TGTGCCAGCAGGGGACAGGGAACTTACGGAAACACCATATATTTT. Translated, it gives CASRGQGTYGNTIYF. The full variable domain, its missing parts supplied by reference TRBV28 and TRBJ1-3, is DVKVTQSSRYLVKRTGEKVFLECVQDMDHENMFWYRQDPGLGLRLIYFSYDVKMKEKGDIPEGYSVSREKKERFSLILESASTNQTSMYLCASRGQGTYGNTIYFGEGSWLTVV.

V gene TRBV9 combines with J gene TRBJ2-1, with a weak D call TRBD2 (6 bases). Trimming removed 2 bases from V and 2 bases from J, with 8 bases in between. Germline-derived CDR1 and CDR2 are SGDLS and YYNGEE. This CDR3 has 14 residues. DNA for the CDR3: TGTGCCAGCAGCGTTAGCGGACCCTACAATGAGCAGTTCTTC. The encoded protein is CASSVSGPYNEQFF.

CDR3 amino acids: CASSRGRDRQETQYF. As DNA, the CDR3 is TGTGCCAGTAGTAGGGGCCGGGACAGACAAGAGACCCAGTACTTC. V usage is TRBV19 and J usage is TRBJ2-5, with 7 bases matching TRBD1. The trim removed 4 bases at V and 2 bases at J, leaving 7 bases unmatched. CDR1 LNHDA and CDR2 SQIVND come from the germline V gene (reference sequence). The CDR3 consists of 15 residues. Supplemented by reference TRBV19 and TRBJ2-5, the full variable domain reads DGGITQSPKYLFRKEGQNVTLSCEQNLNHDAMYWYRQDPGQGLRLIYYSQIVNDFQKGDIAEGYSVSREKKESFPLTVTSAQKNPTAFYLCASSRGRDRQETQYFGPGTRLLVL.

The V call is TRBV18, the J call TRBJ2-1; TRBD1 is a possible D gene (6 bases). V dropped 5 bases and J dropped 4 bases, with 12 bases sitting between them. From germline, CDR1 is KGHSH and CDR2 LQKENI. This CDR3 comprises 14 residues. DNA of the CDR3: TGTGCCAGCTCAAGAGAGGGGGTTTACAATGAGCAGTTCTTC. This encodes CASSREGVYNEQFF.